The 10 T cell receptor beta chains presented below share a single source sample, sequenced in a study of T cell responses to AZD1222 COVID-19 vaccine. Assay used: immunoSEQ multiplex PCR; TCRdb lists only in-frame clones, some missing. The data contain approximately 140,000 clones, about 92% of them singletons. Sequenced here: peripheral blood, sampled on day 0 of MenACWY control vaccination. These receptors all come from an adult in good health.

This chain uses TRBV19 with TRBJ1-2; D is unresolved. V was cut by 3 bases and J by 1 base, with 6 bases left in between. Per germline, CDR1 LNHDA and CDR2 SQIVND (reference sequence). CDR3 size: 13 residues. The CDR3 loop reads CASSIASNYGYTF. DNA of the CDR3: TGTGCCAGTAGTATTGCCAGTAACTATGGCTACACCTTC.

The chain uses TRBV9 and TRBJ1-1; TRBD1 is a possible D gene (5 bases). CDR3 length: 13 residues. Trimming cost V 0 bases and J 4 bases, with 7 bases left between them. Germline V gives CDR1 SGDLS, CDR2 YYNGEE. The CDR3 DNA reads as TGTGCCAGCAGCGTAGAGCAGGGCACTGAAGCTTTCTTT. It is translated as CASSVEQGTEAFF.

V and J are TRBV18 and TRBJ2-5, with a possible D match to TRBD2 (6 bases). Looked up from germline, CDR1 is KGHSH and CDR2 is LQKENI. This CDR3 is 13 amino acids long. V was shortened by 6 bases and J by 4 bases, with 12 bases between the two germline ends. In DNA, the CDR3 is TGTGCCAGCTCGCGGGAAGGGGCAGAGACCCAGTACTTC. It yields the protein CASSREGAETQYF.

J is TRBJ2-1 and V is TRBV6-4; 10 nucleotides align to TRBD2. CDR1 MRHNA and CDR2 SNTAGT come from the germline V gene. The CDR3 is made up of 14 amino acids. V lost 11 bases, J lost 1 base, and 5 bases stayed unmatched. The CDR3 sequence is CARYSGRSYNEQFF. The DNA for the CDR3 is TGTGCCCGTTATAGCGGGAGGTCCTACAATGAGCAGTTCTTC.

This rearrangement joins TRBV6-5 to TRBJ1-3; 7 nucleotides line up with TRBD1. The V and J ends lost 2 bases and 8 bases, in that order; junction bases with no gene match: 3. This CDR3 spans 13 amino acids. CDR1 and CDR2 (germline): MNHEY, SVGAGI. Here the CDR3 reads CASSYDRADTIYF. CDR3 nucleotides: TGTGCCAGCAGTTACGACAGGGCGGACACCATATATTTT.

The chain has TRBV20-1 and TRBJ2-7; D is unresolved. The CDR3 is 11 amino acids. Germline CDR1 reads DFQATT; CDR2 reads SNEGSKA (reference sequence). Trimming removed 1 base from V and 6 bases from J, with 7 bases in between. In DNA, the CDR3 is TGCAGTGCTAGAGGGGTCGCCGAGCAGTACTTC. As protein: CSARGVAEQYF.

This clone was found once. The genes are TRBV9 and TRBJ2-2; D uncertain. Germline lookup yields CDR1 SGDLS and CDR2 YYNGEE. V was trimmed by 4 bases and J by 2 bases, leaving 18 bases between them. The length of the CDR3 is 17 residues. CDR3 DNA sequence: TGTGCCAGCAGCTGGTTGGGAACGGGTACAAACACCGGGGAGCTGTTTTTT. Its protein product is CASSWLGTGTNTGELFF.

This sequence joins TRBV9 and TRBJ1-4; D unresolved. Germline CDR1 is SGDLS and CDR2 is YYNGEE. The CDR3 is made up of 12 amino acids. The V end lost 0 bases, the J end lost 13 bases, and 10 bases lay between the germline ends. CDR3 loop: CASSVDGGGLFF. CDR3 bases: TGTGCCAGCAGCGTAGACGGCGGAGGACTGTTTTTT.

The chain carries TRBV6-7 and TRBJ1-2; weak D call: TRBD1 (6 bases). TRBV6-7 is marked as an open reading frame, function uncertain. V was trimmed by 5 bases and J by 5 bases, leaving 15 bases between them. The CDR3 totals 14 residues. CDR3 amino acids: CASSAATGVYGYTF. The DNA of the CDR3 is TGTGCCAGCAGTGCCGCGACAGGTGTTTATGGCTACACCTTC.

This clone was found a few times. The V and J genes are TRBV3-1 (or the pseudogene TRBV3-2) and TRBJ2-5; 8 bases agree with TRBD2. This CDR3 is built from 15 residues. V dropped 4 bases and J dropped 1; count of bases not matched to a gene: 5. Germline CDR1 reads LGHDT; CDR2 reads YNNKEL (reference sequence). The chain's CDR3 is CASSRATSGQETQYF. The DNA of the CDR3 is TGTGCCAGCAGCCGTGCAACTAGCGGCCAAGAGACCCAGTACTTC.